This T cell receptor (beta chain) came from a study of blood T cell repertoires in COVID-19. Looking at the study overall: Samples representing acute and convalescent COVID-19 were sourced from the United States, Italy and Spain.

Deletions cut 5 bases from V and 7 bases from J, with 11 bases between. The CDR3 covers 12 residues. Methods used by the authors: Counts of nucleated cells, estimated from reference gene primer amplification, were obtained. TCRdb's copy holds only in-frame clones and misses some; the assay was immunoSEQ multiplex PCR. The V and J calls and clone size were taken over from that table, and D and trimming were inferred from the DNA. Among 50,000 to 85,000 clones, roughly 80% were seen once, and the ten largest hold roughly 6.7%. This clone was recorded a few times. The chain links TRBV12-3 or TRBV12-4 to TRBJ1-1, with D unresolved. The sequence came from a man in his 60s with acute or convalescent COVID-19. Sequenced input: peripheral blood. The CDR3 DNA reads TGTGCCAGCAGTCCACGACGGGTTGAAGCTTTCTTT. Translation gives CASSPRRVEAFF.